This T cell receptor (beta chain) was obtained from a study of OX40 agonist ivuxolimab in advanced cancers. In the study overall: Three individuals attained partial responses, comprising one hepatocellular carcinoma case and two cutaneous melanoma cases.

Study-wide findings and caveats: CD4+ and CD8+ blood T cells expanded clonally by week 6 at 0.1 to 3.0 mg/kg.

If patients had autoimmune disease history or systemic immunosuppression, they were excluded. This clone was observed a handful of times. As yet, its antigen is unknown. The data were produced by immunoSEQ multiplex PCR, yet TCRdb's version contains in-frame clones alone and is incomplete. The repertoire holds over 45,000 clones, with about four fifths as singletons. This clonotype originated in an adult with an advanced solid tumor such as melanoma, head and neck, liver or kidney cancer. Specimen: CD4+ or CD8+ T cells sorted from blood, collected in a trial of the OX40 agonist ivuxolimab.

The CDR3 reads CASSPRNYGYTF. In nucleotides, the CDR3 is TGTGCCAGCTCACCAAGGAACTATGGCTACACCTTC. The chain employs TRBV18 and TRBJ1-2; D is uncertain. This CDR3 contains 12 residues. Per germline, CDR1 KGHSH and CDR2 LQKENI. The V and J ends lost 2 bases and 2 bases respectively, with 3 bases between them.